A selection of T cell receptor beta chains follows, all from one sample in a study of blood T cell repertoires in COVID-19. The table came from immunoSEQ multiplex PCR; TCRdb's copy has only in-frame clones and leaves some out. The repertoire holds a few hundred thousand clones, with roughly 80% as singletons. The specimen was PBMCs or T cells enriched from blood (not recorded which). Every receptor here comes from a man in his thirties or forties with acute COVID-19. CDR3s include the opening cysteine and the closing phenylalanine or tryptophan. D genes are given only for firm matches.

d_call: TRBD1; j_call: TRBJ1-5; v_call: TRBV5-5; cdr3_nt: TGTGCCAGCAGCTTGGAGCTAAGCGGGACAGGGAACCGACAGCCCCAGCATTTT; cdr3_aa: CASSLELSGTGNRQPQHF
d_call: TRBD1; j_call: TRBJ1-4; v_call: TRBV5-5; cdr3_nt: TGTGCCAGCAGCTTTCTGGGACAGAGTAATGAAAAACTGTTTTTT; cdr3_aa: CASSFLGQSNEKLFF
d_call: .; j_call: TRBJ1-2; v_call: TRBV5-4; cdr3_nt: TGTGCCAGCAGCTTGAACGGACAGAAGTGGGCTGGCTACACCTTC; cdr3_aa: CASSLNGQKWAGYTF
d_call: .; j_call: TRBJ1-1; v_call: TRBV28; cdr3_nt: TGTGCCAGCAGTTTCGACAGGCGTATGAACACTGAAGCTTTCTTT; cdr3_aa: CASSFDRRMNTEAFF
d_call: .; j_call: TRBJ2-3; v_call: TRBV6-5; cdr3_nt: TGTGCCAGCATGAGGGCAGGGGGCACAGATACGCAGTATTTT; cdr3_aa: CASMRAGGTDTQYF
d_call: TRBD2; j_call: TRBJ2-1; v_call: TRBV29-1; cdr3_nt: TGCAGCGTCGGGACTAGCGGGATGAGCTCCTACAATGAGCAGTTCTTC; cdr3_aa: CSVGTSGMSSYNEQFF
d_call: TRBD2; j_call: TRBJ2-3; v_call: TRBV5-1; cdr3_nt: TGTGCCAGCAGCTTGGAAGCGGGAGGGCGGAGAGATACGCAGTATTTT; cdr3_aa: CASSLEAGGRRDTQYF
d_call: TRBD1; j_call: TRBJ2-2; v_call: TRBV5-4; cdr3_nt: TGTGCCAGCAGCAAGGGGGCGACCACCGGGGAGCTGTTTTTT; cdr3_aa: CASSKGATTGELFF
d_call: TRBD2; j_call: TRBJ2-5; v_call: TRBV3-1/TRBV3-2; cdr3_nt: TGTGCCCGCAGCCACGGGGGCGGGGGGGCTGGTGAGACCCAGTACTTC; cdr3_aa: CARSHGGGGAGETQYF
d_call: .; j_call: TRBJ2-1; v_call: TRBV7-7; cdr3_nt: TGTGCCAGCAGCTTAACCCCTGACTCGGGGATTAGTGAGCAGTTCTTC; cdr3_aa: CASSLTPDSGISEQFF
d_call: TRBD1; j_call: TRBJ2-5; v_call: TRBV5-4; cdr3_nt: TGTGCCAGCAGCCACGACAGGGGAGAGACCCAGTACTTC; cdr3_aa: CASSHDRGETQYF
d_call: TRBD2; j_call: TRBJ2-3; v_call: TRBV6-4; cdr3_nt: TGTGCCAGCAGTGACTCGGCGGGGGGGTACACAGATACGCAGTATTTT; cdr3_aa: CASSDSAGGYTDTQYF
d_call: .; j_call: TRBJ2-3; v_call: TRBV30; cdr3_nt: TGTGCCTGGGGCAAGGGAGAAAGAGATACGCAGTATTTT; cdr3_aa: CAWGKGERDTQYF
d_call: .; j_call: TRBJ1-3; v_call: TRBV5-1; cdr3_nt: TGCGCCAGCAGCTTGGCCGGGTCTATCTCTGGAAACACCATATATTTT; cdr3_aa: CASSLAGSISGNTIYF
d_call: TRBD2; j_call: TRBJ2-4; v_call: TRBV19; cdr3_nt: TGTGCCAGTAGTATGGGGACTAGCGGGAGAGTTAAAGCCAAAAACATTCAGTACTTC; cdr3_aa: CASSMGTSGRVKAKNIQYF
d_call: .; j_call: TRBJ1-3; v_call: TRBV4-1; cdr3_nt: TGCGCCAGCAGCCAAGATCAGAGAAACACCATATATTTT; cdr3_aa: CASSQDQRNTIYF
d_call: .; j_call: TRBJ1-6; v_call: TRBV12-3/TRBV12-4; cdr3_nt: TGTGCCAGCAGTACGAGGCTGGCCCCCCTCCACTTT; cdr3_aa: CASSTRLAPLHF